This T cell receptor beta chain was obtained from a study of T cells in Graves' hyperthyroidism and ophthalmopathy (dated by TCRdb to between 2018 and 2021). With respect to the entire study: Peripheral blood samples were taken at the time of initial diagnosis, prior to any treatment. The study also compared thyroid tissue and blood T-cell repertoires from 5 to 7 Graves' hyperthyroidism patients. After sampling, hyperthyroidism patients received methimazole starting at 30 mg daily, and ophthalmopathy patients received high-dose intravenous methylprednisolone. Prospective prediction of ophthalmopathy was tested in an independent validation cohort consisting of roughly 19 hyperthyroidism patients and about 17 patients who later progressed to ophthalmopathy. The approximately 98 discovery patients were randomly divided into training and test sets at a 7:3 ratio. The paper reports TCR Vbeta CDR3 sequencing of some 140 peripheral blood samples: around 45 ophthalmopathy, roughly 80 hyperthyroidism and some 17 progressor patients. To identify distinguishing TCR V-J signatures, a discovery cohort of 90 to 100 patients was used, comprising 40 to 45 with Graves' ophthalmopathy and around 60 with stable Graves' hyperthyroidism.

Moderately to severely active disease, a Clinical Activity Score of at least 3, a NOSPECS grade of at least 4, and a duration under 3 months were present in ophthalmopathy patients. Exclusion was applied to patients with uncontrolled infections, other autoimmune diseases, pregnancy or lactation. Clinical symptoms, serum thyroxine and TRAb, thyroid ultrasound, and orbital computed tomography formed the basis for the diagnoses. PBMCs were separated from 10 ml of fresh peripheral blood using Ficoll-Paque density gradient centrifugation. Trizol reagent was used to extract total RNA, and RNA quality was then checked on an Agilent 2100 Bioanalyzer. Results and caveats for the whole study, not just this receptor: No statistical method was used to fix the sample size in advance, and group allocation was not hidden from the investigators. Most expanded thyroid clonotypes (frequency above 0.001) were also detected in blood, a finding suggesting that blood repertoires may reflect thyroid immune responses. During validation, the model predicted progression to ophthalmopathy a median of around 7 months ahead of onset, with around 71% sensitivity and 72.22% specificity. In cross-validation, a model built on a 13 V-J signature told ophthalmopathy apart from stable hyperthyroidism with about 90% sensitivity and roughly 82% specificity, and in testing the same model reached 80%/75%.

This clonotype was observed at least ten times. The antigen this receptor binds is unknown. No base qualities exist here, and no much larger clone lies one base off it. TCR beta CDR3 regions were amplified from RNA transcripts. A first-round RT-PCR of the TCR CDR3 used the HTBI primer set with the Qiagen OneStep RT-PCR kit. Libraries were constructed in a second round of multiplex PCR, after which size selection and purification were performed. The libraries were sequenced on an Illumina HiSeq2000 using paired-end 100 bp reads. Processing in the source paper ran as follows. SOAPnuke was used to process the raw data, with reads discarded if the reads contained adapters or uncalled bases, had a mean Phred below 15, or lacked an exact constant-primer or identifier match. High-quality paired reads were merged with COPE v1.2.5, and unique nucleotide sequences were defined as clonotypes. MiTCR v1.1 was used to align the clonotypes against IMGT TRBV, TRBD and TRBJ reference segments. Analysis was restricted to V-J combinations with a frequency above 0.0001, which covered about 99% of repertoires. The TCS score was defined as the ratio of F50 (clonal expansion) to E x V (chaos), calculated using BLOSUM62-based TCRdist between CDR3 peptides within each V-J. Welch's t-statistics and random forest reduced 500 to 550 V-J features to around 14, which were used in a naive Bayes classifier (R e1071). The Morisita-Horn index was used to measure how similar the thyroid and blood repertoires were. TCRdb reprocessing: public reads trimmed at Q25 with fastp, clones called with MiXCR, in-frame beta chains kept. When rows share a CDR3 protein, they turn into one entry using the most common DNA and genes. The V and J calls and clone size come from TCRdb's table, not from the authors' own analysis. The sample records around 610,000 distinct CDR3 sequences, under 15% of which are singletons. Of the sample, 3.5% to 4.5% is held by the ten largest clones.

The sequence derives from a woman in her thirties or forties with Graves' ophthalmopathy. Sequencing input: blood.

At the DNA level, the sequence is TGTGCCAGCAGCTCCCAAGGGGCAGCTACCCCGAACACTGAAGCTTTCTTT. This yields the protein CASSSQGAATPNTEAFF. The V and J segments used are TRBV11-2 and TRBJ1-1, and the D gene may be TRBD1, 5 bases matching. The germline V gene specifies SGHAT as CDR1 and FQNNGV as CDR2. The CDR3 contains 17 residues, cysteine and phenylalanine counted. CDR3 DNA only is kept here, 51 bases in frame from base 1. V is clipped by 4 bases and J by 1 base, and the sequence between their germline boundaries is 19 bases long.